This T cell receptor (beta chain) was documented in a study of T-cell reconstitution after alpha-beta-depleted transplantation in children. Study observations and caveats: T-cell counts and diversity at one year post-transplant came mainly from newly produced T cells. Surviving thymic progenitors and recipient T cells were the source of high TCRbeta diversity at day 60 in some patients.

The CDR3 covers 11 residues. V lost 6 bases, J lost 4 bases, and 7 bases lay in between. Germline CDR1 SQVTM, CDR2 ANQGSEA. For TCRbeta, the library was prepared with unique molecular identifiers. Via MiXCR, TCRdb re-called the PCR reads, giving one row per CDR3 protein. The sample records about 1,000,000 distinct CDR3 sequences, around 30% being singletons. This clonotype was recorded many times. What it binds is unknown. The starting material was PBMCs, mostly from graft donor cells, obtained 360 days after TCRalphabeta/CD19-depleted stem cell transplant. The V call is TRBV29-1, the J call TRBJ2-1; a weak D match, TRBD1 (6 bases). The TCR originated in a boy under two years old who had a stem cell transplant for SCID, so the T cells may come from the graft donor. CDR3: CSVDRYNEQFF. The DNA for the CDR3 is TGCAGCGTCGACAGGTACAATGAGCAGTTCTTC.